This is a list of T cell receptor beta chains from one sample in a study of cytomegalovirus exposure and HLA in healthy donors. The method was immunoSEQ multiplex PCR; TCRdb's version includes in-frame clones alone and lacks a portion of them. The table shows about 190,000 clones, with 85% to 90% occurring only once. The sequenced sample was PBMCs. The receptor source for this set is a young woman in good health and CMV-seronegative. Each CDR3 is given with its conserved first and last residue. The D gene is left open where the match is weak. The size of a clone is reported for some rows only, either as once, few or many, or as a class for expanded clones.

j_call clone_size v_call d_call cdr3_nt cdr3_aa
TRBJ2-3 - TRBV7-6 TRBD2 TGTGCCAGCAGCTCGCCGCGAGCGACTAGCGGGCCAGATACGCAGTATTTT CASSSPRATSGPDTQYF
TRBJ1-2 - TRBV5-5 TRBD1 TGTGCCAGCAGCTTGGAGTTGACAGGGGTCTATGGCTACACCTTC CASSLELTGVYGYTF
TRBJ2-1 - TRBV2 TRBD2 TGTGCCAGCAGTTTAGCGGGCAACTCCTACAATGAGCAGTTCTTC CASSLAGNSYNEQFF
TRBJ1-5 - TRBV7-9 TRBD1 TGTGCCAGCAGCTTGGGACAGGGGAGCGCAGTAGGCAATCAGCCCCAGCATTTT CASSLGQGSAVGNQPQHF
TRBJ1-3 - TRBV28 - TGTGCCAGCAGTTTAAGGGGTAGTGGAAACACCATATATTTT CASSLRGSGNTIYF
TRBJ2-7 - TRBV6-5 TRBD1 TGTGCCAGCAGCCCCGGGACAGGGGTCCTCTACGAGCAGTACTTC CASSPGTGVLYEQYF
TRBJ2-2 - TRBV19 TRBD1 TGTGCCAGTAAGACCGGGACAGTACTTTACACCGGGGAGCTGTTTTTT CASKTGTVLYTGELFF
TRBJ2-7 - TRBV5-1 - TGCGCCAGCAGCCCCCGGGACATCGCGTACGAGCAGTACTTC CASSPRDIAYEQYF
TRBJ2-7 - TRBV28 - TGTGCCAGCAGTTTTAGCAGTTACGAGCAGTACTTC CASSFSSYEQYF
TRBJ2-3 - TRBV5-1 TRBD2 TGCGCCAGCGCCGGGACTAGTAAAGATACGCAGTATTTT CASAGTSKDTQYF
TRBJ2-7 - TRBV5-6 TRBD1 TGTGCCAGCAGCTTGGAGCGGACAGGATTGGAGCAGTACTTC CASSLERTGLEQYF
TRBJ2-6 - TRBV4-3 - TGCGCCAGCAGCCCCGTGGGGGGCTCTGGGGCCAACGTCCTGACTTTC CASSPVGGSGANVLTF
TRBJ2-5 - TRBV4-1 TRBD2 TGCGCCAGCAGCCAAGAAGGGGAGGGAGAGACCCAGTACTTC CASSQEGEGETQYF
TRBJ2-1 - TRBV2 - TGTGCCAGCAGTGATAGCAGGGGGGACCCCTACAATGAGCAGTTCTTC CASSDSRGDPYNEQFF
TRBJ2-3 - TRBV11-3 - TGTGCCAGCAGCTTAGAATCAGGGGCCCGAGGCACAGATACGCAGTATTTT CASSLESGARGTDTQYF
TRBJ2-3 - TRBV5-6 - TGTGCCAGCAGCCCGTACGGAGCAAGGTTAGATACGCAGTATTTT CASSPYGARLDTQYF
TRBJ1-4 once TRBV7-6 TRBD1 TGTGCCAGCAGCGAAGGGACAGCTACCAATGAAAAACTGTTTTTT CASSEGTATNEKLFF
TRBJ1-1 - TRBV6-1 - TGTGCCAGCAGTGAAACCAGGGGCTCGGGCACTGAAGCTTTCTTT CASSETRGSGTEAFF
TRBJ2-1 - TRBV11-3 - TGTGCCAGCAGCTTAGATCTGGGGGCGGGTAATGAGCAGTTCTTC CASSLDLGAGNEQFF
TRBJ2-5 - TRBV7-6 TRBD2 TGTGCCAGCAGCCTGATGACTAGCGGGGGGGACCTTGACTTC CASSLMTSGGDLDF
TRBJ2-1 - TRBV6-5 TRBD2 TGTGCCAGCAGTTTTAGCGGGAGGCCCCAGAATGAGCAGTTCTTC CASSFSGRPQNEQFF
TRBJ2-2 few TRBV10-1 TRBD2 TGCGCCAGCAGAGGGCGGGAGGGGAACACCGGGGAGCTGTTTTTT CASRGREGNTGELFF
TRBJ1-5 - TRBV2 - TGTGCCAGCAGCCTCGAACAGGGTGGGAATCAGCCCCAGCATTTT CASSLEQGGNQPQHF
TRBJ1-4 once TRBV10-1 TRBD1 TGCGCCAGCCCCCGGGGACAGGGGGGTGAAAAACTGTTTTTT CASPRGQGGEKLFF
TRBJ2-3 once TRBV5-1 TRBD2 TGCGCCAGCAGCTTCAGTAGCGGGGGGAACGCAGATACGCAGTATTTT CASSFSSGGNADTQYF
TRBJ2-1 - TRBV30 - TGTGCCTGGAGCACGGGAGTCGGTAACAATGAGCAGTTCTTC CAWSTGVGNNEQFF
TRBJ2-5 - TRBV5-4 - TGTGCCAGCAGCCCCCTCCCGCAAGAGACCCAGTACTTC CASSPLPQETQYF
TRBJ2-3 - TRBV7-9 TRBD2 TGTGCCAGCAGCCCAGGACTAGCGGGGGGGTCTTTAGATACGCAGTATTTT CASSPGLAGGSLDTQYF
TRBJ2-5 - TRBV7-8 TRBD1 TGTGCCAGCAGCGGGACAGGGCTCGGAGAGACCCAGTACTTC CASSGTGLGETQYF
TRBJ2-5 once TRBV4-1 TRBD2 TGCGCCAGCAGCCGAGGACTAGCGGGAGCTTACGCCGAGACCCAGTACTTC CASSRGLAGAYAETQYF
TRBJ2-1 - TRBV27 TRBD2 TGTGCCAGCAGTTTAGCGGGGGGCGGGGACAATGAGCAGTTCTTC CASSLAGGGDNEQFF
TRBJ1-4 - TRBV18 TRBD1 TGTGCCAGCTCACGCGGACAGGGCGGTGAAAAACTGTTTTTT CASSRGQGGEKLFF
TRBJ2-2 - TRBV7-7 - TGTGCTAGCAGCTTAAGGGTAGCGGAGCACACCGGGGAGCTGTTTTTT CASSLRVAEHTGELFF
TRBJ1-1 - TRBV19 TRBD1 TGTGCCAGTGGACCAGACATTACAGGGGACACTGAAGCTTTCTTT CASGPDITGDTEAFF
TRBJ2-2 - TRBV5-4 - TGTGCCAGCAGGGACAACATAGACACCGGGGAGCTGTTTTTT CASRDNIDTGELFF
TRBJ1-3 - TRBV15 - TGTGCCACCAGCAGAGCGGGACACCGCTCTGGAAACACCATATATTTT CATSRAGHRSGNTIYF
TRBJ2-5 - TRBV9 TRBD2 TGTGCCAGCAGCGTAGGGACTAGCGGAGAGACCCAGTACTTC CASSVGTSGETQYF
TRBJ1-1 - TRBV28 TRBD1 TGTGCCAGCAGTTTAGGGGACAGGGCCCACACTGAAGCTTTCTTT CASSLGDRAHTEAFF
TRBJ2-1 - TRBV6-5 TRBD2 TGTGCCAGCAGTTCCGATAGCGGGGGCCGCTACAATGAGCAGTTCTTC CASSSDSGGRYNEQFF
TRBJ2-7 - TRBV6-1 TRBD1 TGTGCCAGCAGTGGTGGGGACAGGGGTATCTACGAGCAGTACTTC CASSGGDRGIYEQYF
TRBJ1-3 few TRBV19 - TGTGCCAGTAGTATCACGCAGTCTGGAAACACCATATATTTT CASSITQSGNTIYF
TRBJ1-1 - TRBV20-1 - TGCAGTGCTCACTGGAACACTGAAGCTTTCTTT CSAHWNTEAFF
TRBJ2-1 - TRBV2 TRBD2 TGTGCCAGCAGTGCTAGCGGGAGTGGCAATGAGCAGTTCTTC CASSASGSGNEQFF
TRBJ2-5 - TRBV5-1 - TGCGCCAGCAGCTTGGGGCTTCGGCGGAGACTACAAGAGACCCAGTACTTC CASSLGLRRRLQETQYF
TRBJ2-1 - TRBV5-1 TRBD1 TGCGCCAGCAGCTTCGACAGGGACTACAATGAGCAGTTCTTC CASSFDRDYNEQFF
TRBJ2-7 - TRBV21-1 - TGTGCCAGCAGCTCGGGGTGGTACTTC CASSSGWYF
TRBJ2-1 - TRBV5-1 - TGCGCCAGCAGCTTGGAGGGCAGGGGAGCTGAGCAGTTCTTC CASSLEGRGAEQFF
TRBJ1-1 - TRBV27 - TGTGCCAGCACAAGATGGCCCAACACTGAAGCTTTCTTT CASTRWPNTEAFF
TRBJ2-7 - TRBV7-6 TRBD1 TGTGCCAGCAGCTTATCCGGGACAGCCTACGAGCAGTACTTC CASSLSGTAYEQYF
TRBJ2-6 - TRBV9 TRBD1 TGTGCCAGCAGCTTCAGACAGGGGAGCGGGGCCAACGTCCTGACTTTC CASSFRQGSGANVLTF
TRBJ1-2 - TRBV5-1 TRBD1 TGCGCCAGCAGCCCCCGACAGGGACCCCAACATGGCTACACCTTC CASSPRQGPQHGYTF
TRBJ1-2 once TRBV4-3 TRBD1 TGCGCCAGCAGCCAAGAGGACAGGCAAAGGAGCTACACCTTC CASSQEDRQRSYTF
TRBJ2-1 - TRBV5-6 - TGTGCCAGCAGTTTAGACAGCTACAATGAGCAGTTCTTC CASSLDSYNEQFF
TRBJ2-2 - TRBV27 TRBD2 TGTGCCAGCAGTCCTATAGGACTAGCGGGAGCCGGGGAGCTGTTTTTT CASSPIGLAGAGELFF